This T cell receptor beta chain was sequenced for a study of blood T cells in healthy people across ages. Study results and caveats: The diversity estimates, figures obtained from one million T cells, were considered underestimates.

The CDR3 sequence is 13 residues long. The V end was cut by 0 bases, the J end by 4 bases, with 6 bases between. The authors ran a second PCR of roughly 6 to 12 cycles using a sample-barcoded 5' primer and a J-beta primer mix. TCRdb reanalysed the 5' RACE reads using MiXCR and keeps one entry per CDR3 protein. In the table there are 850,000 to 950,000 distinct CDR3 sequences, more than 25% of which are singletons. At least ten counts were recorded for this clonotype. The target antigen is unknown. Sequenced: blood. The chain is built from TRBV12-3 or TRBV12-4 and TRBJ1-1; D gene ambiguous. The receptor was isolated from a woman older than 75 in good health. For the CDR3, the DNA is TGTGCCAGCAGTTTAGCCTCGAGCACTGAAGCTTTCTTT. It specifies CASSLASSTEAFF.